This TCR beta chain was sequenced during a study of T cell responses to AZD1222 COVID-19 vaccine. Overall study findings and caveats: Repertoire sampling occurred only after the peak T cell response. Regions left unmutated in variants are reportedly the target of nearly half of spike-specific TCRs.

The data were produced by immunoSEQ multiplex PCR, yet TCRdb's version contains in-frame clones alone and is incomplete. Of about 97,000 clones in the sample, roughly 90% were seen once. To note about this clone: The antigen remains undetermined.

This CDR3 is 14 amino acids long. CDR1 is LGHDT, CDR2 YNNKEL, per germline (reference sequence). The V end lost 2 bases, the J end lost 4 bases, and 6 bases lay between the germline ends. This specimen was peripheral blood, taken on day 0 of AZD1222 vaccination. The receptor comes from an adult in good health. This sequence joins TRBV3-1 (or the pseudogene TRBV3-2) and TRBJ1-6, with D possibly TRBD1 on 5 matching bases. The CDR3 DNA follows: TGTGCCAGCAGCCAAAGACAGTATAATTCACCCCTCCACTTT. This translates into CASSQRQYNSPLHF.